This TCR beta chain was identified during a study of tumor-infiltrating lymphocytes in primary liver carcinoma. Synthesis of TCR beta cDNA was carried out from 500 ng total RNA with a constant-region primer. Amplification in three nested multiplex PCR rounds with slightly modified ARM-PCR gave rise to TCR beta libraries. TCRdb redid the calling of the multiplex PCR reads with MiXCR, one entry per CDR3 protein. The profile shows 150,000 to 200,000 distinct CDR3 sequences, roughly 61% of them singletons. The researchers obtained blood RNA from unsorted whole blood and also extracted germline DNA. The study's findings and limits: Bulk unsorted material prevented CD4+ and CD8+ repertoire comparison.

Remarks on this clonotype: The target antigen is unknown.

Source material: peripheral blood. This clonotype was sampled from a woman aged 55-70 years with primary liver carcinoma and hepatitis B virus infection.

CDR3 amino acids: CASNEGLLAGGGSGTDTQYF. The CDR3 DNA follows: TGTGCCAGCAACGAGGGCCTACTAGCGGGAGGTGGGAGTGGCACAGATACGCAGTATTTT. The chain is built from TRBV21-1 and TRBJ2-3; the table's TRBD2 call for D was not verified on the DNA. TRBV21-1 is a pseudogene segment. CDR3 size: 20 residues.